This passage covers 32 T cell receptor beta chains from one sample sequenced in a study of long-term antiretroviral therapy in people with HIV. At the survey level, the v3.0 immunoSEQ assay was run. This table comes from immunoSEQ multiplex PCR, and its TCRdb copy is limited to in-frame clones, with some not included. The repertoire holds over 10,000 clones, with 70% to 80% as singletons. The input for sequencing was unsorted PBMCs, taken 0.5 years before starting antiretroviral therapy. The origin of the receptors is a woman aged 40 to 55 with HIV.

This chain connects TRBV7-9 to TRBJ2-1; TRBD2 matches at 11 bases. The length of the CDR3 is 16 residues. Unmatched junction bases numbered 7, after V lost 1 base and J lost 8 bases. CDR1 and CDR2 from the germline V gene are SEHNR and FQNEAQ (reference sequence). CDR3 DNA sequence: TGTGCCAGCAGCTTAGTGATTAGCGGGGGGGCTGATGAGCAGTTCTTC. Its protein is CASSLVISGGADEQFF.

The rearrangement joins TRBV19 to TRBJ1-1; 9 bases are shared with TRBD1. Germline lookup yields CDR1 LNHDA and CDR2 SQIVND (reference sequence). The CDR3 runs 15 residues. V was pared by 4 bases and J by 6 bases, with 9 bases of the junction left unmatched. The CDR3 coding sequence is TGTGCCAGTAGTAGGGGGGACAGGGTCGGCCCTGAAGCTTTCTTT. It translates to CASSRGDRVGPEAFF.

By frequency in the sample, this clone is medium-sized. The CDR3 loop reads CASSQGEVLGYTF. The CDR3 bases are TGCGCCAGCAGCCAAGGGGAGGTTCTCGGCTACACCTTC. This sequence joins TRBV4-1 and TRBJ1-2; D not certain. From germline, CDR1 is MGHRA and CDR2 YSYEKL. The V end was cut by 1 base, the J end by 8 bases, with 11 bases between. The CDR3 loop spans 13 amino acids.

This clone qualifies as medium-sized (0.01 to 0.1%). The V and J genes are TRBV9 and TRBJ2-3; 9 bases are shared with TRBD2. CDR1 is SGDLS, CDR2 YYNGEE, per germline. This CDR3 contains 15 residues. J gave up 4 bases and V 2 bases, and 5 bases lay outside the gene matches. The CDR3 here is CASSVSGSEADTQYF. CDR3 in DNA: TGTGCCAGCAGCGTTAGCGGGAGTGAGGCAGATACGCAGTATTTT. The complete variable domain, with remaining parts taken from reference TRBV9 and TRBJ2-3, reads DSGVTQTPKHLITATGQRVTLRCSPRSGDLSVYWYQQSLDQGLQFLIQYYNGEERAKGNILERFSAQQFPDLHSELNLSSLELGDSALYFCASSVSGSEADTQYFGPGTRLTVL.

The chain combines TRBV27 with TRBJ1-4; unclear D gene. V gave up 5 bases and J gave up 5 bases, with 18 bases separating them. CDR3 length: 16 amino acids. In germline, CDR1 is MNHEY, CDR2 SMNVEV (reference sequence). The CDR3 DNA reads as TGTGCCAGCAGTGGTAAGGCCATAGGGTCCAATGAAAAACTGTTTTTT. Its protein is CASSGKAIGSNEKLFF.

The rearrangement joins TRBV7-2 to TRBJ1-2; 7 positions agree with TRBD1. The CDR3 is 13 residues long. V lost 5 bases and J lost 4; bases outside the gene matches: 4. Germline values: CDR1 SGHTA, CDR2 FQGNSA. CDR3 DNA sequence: TGTGCCAGCAGCAAGGGGGCTAGCTATGGCTACACCTTC. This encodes CASSKGASYGYTF.

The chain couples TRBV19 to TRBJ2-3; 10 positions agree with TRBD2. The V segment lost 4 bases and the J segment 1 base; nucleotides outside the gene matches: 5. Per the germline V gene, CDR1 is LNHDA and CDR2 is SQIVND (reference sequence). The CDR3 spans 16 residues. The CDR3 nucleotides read TGTGCCAGTAGTAAGCTTGGGACTAGCGGCACAGATACGCAGTATTTT. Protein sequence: CASSKLGTSGTDTQYF. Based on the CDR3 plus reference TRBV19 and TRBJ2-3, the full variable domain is DGGITQSPKYLFRKEGQNVTLSCEQNLNHDAMYWYRQDPGQGLRLIYYSQIVNDFQKGDIAEGYSVSREKKESFPLTVTSAQKNPTAFYLCASSKLGTSGTDTQYFGPGTRLTVL.

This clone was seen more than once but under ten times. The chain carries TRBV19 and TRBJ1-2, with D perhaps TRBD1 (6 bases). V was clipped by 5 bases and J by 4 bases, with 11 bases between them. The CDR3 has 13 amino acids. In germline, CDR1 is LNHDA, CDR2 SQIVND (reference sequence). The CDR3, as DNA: TGTGCCAGTAGTCTCCCAGGGGCCTATGGCTACACCTTC. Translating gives CASSLPGAYGYTF.

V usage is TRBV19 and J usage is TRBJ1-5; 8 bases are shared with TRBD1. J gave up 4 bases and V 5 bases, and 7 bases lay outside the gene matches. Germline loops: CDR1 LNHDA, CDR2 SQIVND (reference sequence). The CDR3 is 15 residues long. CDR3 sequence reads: CASSSQGAGNQPQHF. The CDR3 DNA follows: TGTGCCAGTAGTTCGCAGGGGGCTGGAAATCAGCCCCAGCATTTT.

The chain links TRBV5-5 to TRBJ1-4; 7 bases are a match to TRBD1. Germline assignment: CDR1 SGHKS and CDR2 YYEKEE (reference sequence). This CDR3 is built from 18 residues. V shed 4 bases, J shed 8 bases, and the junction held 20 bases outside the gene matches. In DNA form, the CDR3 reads TGTGCCAGCAGCCCTGGACAGGCTCTCGCCCACCCGGCAGAAAAACTGTTTTTT. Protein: CASSPGQALAHPAEKLFF.

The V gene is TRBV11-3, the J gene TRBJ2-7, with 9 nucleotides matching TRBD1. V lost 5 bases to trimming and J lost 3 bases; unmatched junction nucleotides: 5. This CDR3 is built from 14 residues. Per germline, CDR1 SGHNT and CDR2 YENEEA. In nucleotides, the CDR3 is TGTGCCAGCAGCCGGGACAGGGACCACTACGAGCAGTACTTC. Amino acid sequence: CASSRDRDHYEQYF.

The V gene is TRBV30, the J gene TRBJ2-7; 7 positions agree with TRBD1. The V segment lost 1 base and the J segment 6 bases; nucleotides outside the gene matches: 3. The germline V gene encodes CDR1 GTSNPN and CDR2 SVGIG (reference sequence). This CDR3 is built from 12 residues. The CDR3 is CAWSGTGSEQYF. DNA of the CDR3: TGTGCCTGGAGTGGGACAGGATCCGAGCAGTACTTC.

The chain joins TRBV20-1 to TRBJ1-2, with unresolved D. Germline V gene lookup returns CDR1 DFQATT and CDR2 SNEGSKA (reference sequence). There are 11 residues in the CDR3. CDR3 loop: CSYRGGYGYTF. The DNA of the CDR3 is TGCAGCTACCGTGGAGGGTATGGCTACACCTTC.

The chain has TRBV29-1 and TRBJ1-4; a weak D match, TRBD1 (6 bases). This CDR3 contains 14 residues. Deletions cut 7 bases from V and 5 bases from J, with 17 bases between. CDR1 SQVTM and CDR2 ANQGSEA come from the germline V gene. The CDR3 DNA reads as TGCAGCGCCGCGGACAGCGGATTAAATGAAAAACTGTTTTTT. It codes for CSAADSGLNEKLFF.

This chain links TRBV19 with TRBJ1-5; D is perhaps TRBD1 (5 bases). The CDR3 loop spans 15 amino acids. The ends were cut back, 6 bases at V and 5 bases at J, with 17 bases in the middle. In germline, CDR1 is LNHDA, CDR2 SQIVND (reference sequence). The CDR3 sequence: CASRDTRANYQPQHF. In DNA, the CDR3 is TGTGCCAGTAGGGACACCCGCGCCAATTATCAGCCCCAGCATTTT.

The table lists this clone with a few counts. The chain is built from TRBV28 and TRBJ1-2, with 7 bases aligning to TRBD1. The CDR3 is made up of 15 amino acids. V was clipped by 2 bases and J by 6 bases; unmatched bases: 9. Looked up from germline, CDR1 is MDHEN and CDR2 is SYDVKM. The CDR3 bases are TGTGCCAGCAGTTTACGACTCCGACAGGGAGATGGCTACACCTTC. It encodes CASSLRLRQGDGYTF.

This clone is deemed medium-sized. The CDR3 reads CASSPGTGRGFF. In DNA form, the CDR3 reads TGTGCCAGCTCACCAGGGACGGGGCGCGGGTTCTTT. This chain uses TRBV18 with TRBJ1-1; a possible D gene is TRBD1 (5 bases). This CDR3 has 12 residues. Germline lookup yields CDR1 KGHSH and CDR2 LQKENI. V shed 2 bases and J shed 14 bases, with 15 bases lying between them.

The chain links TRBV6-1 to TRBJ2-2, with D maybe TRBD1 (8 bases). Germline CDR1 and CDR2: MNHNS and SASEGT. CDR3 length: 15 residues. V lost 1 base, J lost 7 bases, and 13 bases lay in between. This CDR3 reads CASSEVQGGSGELFF. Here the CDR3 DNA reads TGTGCCAGCAGTGAAGTACAGGGGGGGAGCGGGGAGCTGTTTTTT.

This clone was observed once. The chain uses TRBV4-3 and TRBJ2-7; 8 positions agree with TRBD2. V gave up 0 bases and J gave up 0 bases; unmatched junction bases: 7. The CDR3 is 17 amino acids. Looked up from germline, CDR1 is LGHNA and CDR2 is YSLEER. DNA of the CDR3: TGCGCCAGCAGCCAAGATCATCTGGCGGGAGGCTCCTACGAGCAGTACTTC. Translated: CASSQDHLAGGSYEQYF.

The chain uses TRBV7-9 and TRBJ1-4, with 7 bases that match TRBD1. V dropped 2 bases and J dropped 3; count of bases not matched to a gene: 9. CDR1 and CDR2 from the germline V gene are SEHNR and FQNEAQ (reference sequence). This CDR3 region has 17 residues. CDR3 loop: CASSLNERTGPNEKLFF. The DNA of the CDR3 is TGTGCCAGCAGCTTAAATGAAAGGACAGGACCTAATGAAAAACTGTTTTTT.

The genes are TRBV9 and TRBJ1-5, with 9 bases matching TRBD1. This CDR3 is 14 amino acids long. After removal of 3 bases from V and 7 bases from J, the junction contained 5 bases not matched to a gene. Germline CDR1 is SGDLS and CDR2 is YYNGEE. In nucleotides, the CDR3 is TGTGCCAGCAGCGCGGGACAGGGCGACCAGCCCCAGCATTTT. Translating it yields CASSAGQGDQPQHF. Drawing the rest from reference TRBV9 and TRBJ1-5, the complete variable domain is DSGVTQTPKHLITATGQRVTLRCSPRSGDLSVYWYQQSLDQGLQFLIQYYNGEERAKGNILERFSAQQFPDLHSELNLSSLELGDSALYFCASSAGQGDQPQHFGDGTRLSIL.

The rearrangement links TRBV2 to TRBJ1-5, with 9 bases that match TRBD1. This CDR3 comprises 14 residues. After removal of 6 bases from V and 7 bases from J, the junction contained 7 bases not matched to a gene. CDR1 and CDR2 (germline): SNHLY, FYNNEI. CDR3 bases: TGTGCCAGCAGATACAGGGGGCAAGGGCAGCCCCAGCATTTT. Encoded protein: CASRYRGQGQPQHF.

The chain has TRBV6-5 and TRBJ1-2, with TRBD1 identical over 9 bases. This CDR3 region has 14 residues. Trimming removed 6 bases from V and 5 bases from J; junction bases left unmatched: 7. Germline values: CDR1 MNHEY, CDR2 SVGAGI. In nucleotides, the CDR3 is TGTGCCAGCAGATATACAGGGGGCAAGTATGGCTACACCTTC. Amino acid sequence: CASRYTGGKYGYTF.

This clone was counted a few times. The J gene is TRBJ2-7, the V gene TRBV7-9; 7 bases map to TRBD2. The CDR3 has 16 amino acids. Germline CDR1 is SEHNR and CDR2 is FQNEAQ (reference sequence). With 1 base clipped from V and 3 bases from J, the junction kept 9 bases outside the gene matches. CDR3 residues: CASSLVGRDSSYEQYF. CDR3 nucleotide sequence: TGTGCCAGCAGCTTAGTTGGGAGGGACTCGAGCTACGAGCAGTACTTC.

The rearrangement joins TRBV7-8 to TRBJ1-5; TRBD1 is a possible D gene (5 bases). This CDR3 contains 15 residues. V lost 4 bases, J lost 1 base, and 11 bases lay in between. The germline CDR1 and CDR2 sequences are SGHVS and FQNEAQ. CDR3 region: CASSSQGASNQPQHF. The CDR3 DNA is TGTGCCAGCAGCTCCCAGGGAGCGAGCAATCAGCCCCAGCATTTT.

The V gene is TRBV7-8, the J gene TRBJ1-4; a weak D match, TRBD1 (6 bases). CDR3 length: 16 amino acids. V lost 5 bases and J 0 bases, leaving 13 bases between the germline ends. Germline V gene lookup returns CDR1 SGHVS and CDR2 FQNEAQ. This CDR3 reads CASSKRTVATNEKLFF. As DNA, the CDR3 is TGTGCCAGCAGCAAGCGGACAGTTGCAACTAATGAAAAACTGTTTTTT.

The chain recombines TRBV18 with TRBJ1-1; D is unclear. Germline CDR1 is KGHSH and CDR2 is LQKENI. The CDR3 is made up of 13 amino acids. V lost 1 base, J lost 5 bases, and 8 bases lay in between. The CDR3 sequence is CASSPRARTEAFF. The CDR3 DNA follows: TGTGCCAGCTCACCACGGGCAAGGACTGAAGCTTTCTTT.

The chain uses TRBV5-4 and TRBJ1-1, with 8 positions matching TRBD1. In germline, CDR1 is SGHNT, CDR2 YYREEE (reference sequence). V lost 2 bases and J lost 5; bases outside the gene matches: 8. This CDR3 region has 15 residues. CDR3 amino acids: CASSFQGQGRTEAFF. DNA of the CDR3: TGTGCCAGCAGCTTCCAAGGACAGGGTCGGACTGAAGCTTTCTTT.

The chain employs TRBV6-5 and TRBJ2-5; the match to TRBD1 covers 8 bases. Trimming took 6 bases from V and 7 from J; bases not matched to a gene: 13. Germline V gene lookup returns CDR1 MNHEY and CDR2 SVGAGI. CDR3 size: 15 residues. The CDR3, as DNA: TGTGCCAGCAGCCTCTTGGACAGGGAGATCGTGACCCAGTACTTC. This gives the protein CASSLLDREIVTQYF.

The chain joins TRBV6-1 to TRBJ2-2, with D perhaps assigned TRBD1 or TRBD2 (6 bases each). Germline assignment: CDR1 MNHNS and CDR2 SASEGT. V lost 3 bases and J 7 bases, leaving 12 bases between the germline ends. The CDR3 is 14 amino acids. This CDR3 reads CASSDRGGNGELFF. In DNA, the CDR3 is TGTGCCAGCAGTGACAGGGGAGGCAACGGGGAGCTGTTTTTT.

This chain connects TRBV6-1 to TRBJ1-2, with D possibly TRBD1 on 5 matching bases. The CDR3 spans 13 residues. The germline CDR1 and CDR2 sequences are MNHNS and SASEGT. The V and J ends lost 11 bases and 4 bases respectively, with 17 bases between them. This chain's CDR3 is CAGAGVLSYGYTF. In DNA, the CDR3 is TGTGCCGGGGCTGGGGTTCTATCCTATGGCTACACCTTC.

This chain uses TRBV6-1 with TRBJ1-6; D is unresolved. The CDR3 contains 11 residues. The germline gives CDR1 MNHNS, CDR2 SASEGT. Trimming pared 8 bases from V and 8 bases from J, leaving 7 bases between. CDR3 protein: CASGWDSPLHF. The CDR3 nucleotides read TGTGCCAGCGGGTGGGATTCACCCCTCCACTTT.